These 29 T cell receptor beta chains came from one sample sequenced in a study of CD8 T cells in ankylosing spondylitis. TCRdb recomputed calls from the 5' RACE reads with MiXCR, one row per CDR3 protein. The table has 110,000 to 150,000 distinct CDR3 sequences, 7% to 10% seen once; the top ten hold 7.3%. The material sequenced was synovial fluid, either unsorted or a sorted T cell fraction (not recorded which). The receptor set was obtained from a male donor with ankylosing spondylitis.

The CDR3 loop reads CASRRDEGDSYEQYF. In DNA, the CDR3 is TGTGCCAGCAGACGGGACGAAGGGGACTCCTACGAGCAGTACTTC. V is TRBV6-1 and J is TRBJ2-7, with D perhaps assigned TRBD1 or TRBD2 (5 bases each). V was clipped by 6 bases and J by 0 bases, with 15 bases between them. The CDR3 runs 15 residues. Germline-derived CDR1 and CDR2 are MNHNS and SASEGT.

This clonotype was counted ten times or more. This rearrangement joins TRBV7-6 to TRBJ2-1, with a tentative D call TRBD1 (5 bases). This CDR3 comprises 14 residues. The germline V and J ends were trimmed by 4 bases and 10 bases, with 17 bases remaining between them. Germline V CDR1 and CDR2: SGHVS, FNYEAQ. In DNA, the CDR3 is TGTGCCAGCAGCTCGGCTAGGGGTCATGGAGAGCAGTTCTTC. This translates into CASSSARGHGEQFF.

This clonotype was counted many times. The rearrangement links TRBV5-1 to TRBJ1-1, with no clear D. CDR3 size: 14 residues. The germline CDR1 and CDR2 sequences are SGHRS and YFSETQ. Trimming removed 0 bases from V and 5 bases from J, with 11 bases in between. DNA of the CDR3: TGCGCCAGCAGCTTGGCCGGTAGGCAGACTGAAGCTTTCTTT. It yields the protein CASSLAGRQTEAFF.

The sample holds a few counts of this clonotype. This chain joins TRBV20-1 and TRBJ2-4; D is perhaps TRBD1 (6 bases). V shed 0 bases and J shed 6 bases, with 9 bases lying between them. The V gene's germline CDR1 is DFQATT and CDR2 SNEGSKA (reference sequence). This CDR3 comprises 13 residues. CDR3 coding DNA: TGCAGTGCTAGAGAGACAGGCGGAAACATTCAGTACTTC. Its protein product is CSARETGGNIQYF.

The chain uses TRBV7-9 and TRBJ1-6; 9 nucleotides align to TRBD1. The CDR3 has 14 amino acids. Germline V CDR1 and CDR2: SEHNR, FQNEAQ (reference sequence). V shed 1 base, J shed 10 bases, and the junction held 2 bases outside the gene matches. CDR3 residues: CASSLGGQGSPLHF. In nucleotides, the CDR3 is TGTGCCAGCAGCTTAGGTGGACAGGGGTCACCCCTCCACTTT.

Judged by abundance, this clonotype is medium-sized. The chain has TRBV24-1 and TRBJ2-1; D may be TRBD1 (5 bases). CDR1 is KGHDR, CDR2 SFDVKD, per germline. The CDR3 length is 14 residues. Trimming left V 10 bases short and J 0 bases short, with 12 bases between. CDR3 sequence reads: CATARGSSYNEQFF. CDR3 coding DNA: TGTGCCACGGCTAGGGGAAGCTCCTACAATGAGCAGTTCTTC.

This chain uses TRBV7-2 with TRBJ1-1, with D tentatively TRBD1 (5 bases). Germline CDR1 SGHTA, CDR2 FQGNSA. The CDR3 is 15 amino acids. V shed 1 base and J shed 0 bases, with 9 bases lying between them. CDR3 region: CASSLGGGMNTEAFF. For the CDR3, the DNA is TGTGCCAGCAGCTTAGGGGGGGGAATGAACACTGAAGCTTTCTTT.

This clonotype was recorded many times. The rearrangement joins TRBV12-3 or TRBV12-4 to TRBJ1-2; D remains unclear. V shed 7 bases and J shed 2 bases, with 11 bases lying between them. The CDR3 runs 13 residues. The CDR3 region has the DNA TGTGCCAGCACCTTTGGCGCGAACTATGGCTACACCTTC. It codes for CASTFGANYGYTF.

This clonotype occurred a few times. The CDR3 DNA is TGTGCCAGCAGTGAGCCCAACTTTGGGCCGACCCAGTACTTC. This sequence encodes CASSEPNFGPTQYF. The chain recombines TRBV6-1 with TRBJ2-5, with D unresolved. V was clipped by 3 bases and J by 7 bases, with 15 bases between them. CDR3 length: 14 amino acids. Germline CDR1 is MNHNS and CDR2 is SASEGT.

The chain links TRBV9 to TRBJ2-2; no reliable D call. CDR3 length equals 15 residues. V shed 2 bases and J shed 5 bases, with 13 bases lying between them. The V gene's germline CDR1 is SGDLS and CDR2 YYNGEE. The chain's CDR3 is CASSVGFRRTGELFF. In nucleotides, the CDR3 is TGTGCCAGCAGCGTCGGTTTCAGAAGGACCGGGGAGCTGTTTTTT.

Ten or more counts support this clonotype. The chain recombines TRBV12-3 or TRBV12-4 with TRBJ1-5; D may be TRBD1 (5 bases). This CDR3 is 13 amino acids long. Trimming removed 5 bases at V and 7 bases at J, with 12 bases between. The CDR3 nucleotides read TGTGCCAGCAGTCCCAGGGTAGGGCAGCCCCAGCATTTT. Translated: CASSPRVGQPQHF.

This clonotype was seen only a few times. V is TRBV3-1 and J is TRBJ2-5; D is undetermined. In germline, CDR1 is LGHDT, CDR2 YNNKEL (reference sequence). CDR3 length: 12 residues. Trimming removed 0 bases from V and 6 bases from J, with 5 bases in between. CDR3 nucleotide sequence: TGTGCCAGCAGCCAAGATCGGCAGACCCAGTACTTC. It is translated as CASSQDRQTQYF.

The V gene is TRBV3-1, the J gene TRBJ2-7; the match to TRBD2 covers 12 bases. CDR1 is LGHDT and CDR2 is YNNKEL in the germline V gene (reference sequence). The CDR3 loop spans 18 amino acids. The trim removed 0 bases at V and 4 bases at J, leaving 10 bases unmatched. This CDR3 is CASSQDAASGRAGYEQYF. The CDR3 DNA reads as TGTGCCAGCAGCCAAGATGCTGCTAGCGGGAGGGCCGGGTACGAGCAGTACTTC.

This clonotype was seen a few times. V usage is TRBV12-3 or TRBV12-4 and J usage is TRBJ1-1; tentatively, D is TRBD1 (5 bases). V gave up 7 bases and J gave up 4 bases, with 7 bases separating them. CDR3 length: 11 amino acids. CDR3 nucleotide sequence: TGTGCCAGCACGACAGTCACTGAAGCTTTCTTT. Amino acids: CASTTVTEAFF.

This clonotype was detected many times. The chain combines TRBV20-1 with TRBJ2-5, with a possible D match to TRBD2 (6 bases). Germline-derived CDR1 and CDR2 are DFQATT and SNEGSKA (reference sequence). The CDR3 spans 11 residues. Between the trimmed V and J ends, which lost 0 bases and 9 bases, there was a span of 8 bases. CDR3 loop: CSAREKRAQYF. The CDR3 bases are TGCAGTGCTAGAGAGAAGCGGGCCCAGTACTTC.

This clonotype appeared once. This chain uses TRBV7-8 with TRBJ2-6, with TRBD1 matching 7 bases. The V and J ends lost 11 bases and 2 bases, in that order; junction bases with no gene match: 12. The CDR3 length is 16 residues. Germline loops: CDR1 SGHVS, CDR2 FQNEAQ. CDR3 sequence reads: CAVGLTGPTGANVLTF. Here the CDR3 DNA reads TGTGCCGTAGGGTTGACAGGGCCTACTGGGGCCAACGTCCTGACTTTC. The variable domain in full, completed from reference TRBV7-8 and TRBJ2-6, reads GAGVSQSPRYKVAKRGQDVALRCDPISGHVSLFWYQQALGQGPEFLTYFQNEAQLDKSGLPSDRFFAERPEGSVSTLKIQRTQQEDSAVYLCAVGLTGPTGANVLTFGAGSRLTVL.

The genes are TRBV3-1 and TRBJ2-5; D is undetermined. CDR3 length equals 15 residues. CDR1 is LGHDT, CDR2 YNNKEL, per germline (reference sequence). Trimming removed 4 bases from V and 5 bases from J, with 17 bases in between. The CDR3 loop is CASSLRAGDGETQYF. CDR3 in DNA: TGTGCCAGCAGCCTCCGGGCTGGTGACGGGGAGACCCAGTACTTC.

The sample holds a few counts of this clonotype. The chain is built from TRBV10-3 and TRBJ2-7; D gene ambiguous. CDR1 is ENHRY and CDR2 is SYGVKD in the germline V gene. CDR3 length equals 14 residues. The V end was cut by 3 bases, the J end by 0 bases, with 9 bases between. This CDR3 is CAISESQTSYEQYF. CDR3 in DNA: TGTGCCATCAGTGAATCGCAGACCTCCTACGAGCAGTACTTC.

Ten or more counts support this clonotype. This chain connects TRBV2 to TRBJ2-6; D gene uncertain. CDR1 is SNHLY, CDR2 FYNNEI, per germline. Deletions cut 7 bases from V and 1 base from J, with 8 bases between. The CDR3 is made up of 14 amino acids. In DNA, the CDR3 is TGTGCCAGCACTACCGGGTCTGGGGCCAACGTCCTGACTTTC. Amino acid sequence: CASTTGSGANVLTF.

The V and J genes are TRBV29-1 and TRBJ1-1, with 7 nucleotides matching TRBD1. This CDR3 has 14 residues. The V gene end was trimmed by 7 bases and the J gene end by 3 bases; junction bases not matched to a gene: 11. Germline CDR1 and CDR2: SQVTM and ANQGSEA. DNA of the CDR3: TGCAGCGCCATCGGGGGACAGCAATACACTGAAGCTTTCTTT. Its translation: CSAIGGQQYTEAFF.

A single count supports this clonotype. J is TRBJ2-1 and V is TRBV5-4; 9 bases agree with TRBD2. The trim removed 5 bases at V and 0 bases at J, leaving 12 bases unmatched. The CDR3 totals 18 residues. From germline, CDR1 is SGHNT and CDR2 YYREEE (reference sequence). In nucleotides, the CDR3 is TGTGCCAGCAGGAAGACTAGCGGAGGGTCTAGCTCCTACAATGAGCAGTTCTTC. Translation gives CASRKTSGGSSSYNEQFF. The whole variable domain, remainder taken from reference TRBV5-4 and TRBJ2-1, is ETGVTQSPTHLIKTRGQQVTLRCSSQSGHNTVSWYQQALGQGPQFIFQYYREEENGRGNFPPRFSGLQFPNYSSELNVNALELDDSALYLCASRKTSGGSSSYNEQFFGPGTRLTVL.

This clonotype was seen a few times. The CDR3 sequence: CASSGTAREQYF. The CDR3, as DNA: TGTGCCAGCAGCGGGACGGCCCGCGAGCAGTACTTC. The genes are TRBV5-6 and TRBJ2-7; either TRBD1 or TRBD2 may supply D (5 bases each). The V end lost 4 bases, the J end lost 6 bases, and 11 bases lay between the germline ends. The germline V gene encodes CDR1 SGHDT and CDR2 YYEEEE. The CDR3 has 12 amino acids.

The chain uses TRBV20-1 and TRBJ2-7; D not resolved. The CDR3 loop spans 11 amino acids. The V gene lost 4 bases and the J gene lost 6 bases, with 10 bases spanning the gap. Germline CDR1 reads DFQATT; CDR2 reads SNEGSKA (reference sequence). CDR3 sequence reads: CSAILGLEQYF. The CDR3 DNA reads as TGCAGTGCTATACTCGGGCTCGAGCAGTACTTC.

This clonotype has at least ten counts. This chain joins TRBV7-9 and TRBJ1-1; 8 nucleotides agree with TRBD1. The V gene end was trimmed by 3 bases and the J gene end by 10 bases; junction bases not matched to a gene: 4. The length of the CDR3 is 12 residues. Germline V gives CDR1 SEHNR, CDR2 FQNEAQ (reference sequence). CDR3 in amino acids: CASSFGDRGAFF. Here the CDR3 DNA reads TGTGCCAGCAGCTTTGGAGACAGGGGAGCTTTCTTT. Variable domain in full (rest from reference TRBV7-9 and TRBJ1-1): DTGVSQNPRHKITKRGQNVTFRCDPISEHNRLYWYRQTLGQGPEFLTYFQNEAQLEKSRLLSDRFSAERPKGSFSTLEIQRTEQGDSAMYLCASSFGDRGAFFGQGTRLTVV.

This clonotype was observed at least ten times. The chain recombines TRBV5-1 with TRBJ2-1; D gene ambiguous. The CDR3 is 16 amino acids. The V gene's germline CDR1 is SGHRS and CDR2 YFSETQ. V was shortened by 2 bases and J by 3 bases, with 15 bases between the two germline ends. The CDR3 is CASSLGLSSLYNEQFF. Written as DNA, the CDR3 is TGCGCCAGCAGCTTAGGGTTGTCTAGTCTCTACAATGAGCAGTTCTTC.

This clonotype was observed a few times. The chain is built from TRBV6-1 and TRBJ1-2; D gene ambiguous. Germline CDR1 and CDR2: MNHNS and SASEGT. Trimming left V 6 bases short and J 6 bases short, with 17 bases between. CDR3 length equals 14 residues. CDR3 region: CASSRGKLLNGYTF. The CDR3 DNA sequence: TGTGCCAGCAGCCGAGGGAAATTGCTGAATGGCTACACCTTC.

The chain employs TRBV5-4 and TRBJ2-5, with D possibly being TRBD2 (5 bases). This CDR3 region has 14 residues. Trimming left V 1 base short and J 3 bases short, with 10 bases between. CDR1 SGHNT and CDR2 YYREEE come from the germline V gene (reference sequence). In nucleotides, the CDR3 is TGTGCCAGCAGCTTGAGCGGAACCAAAGAGACCCAGTACTTC. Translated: CASSLSGTKETQYF.

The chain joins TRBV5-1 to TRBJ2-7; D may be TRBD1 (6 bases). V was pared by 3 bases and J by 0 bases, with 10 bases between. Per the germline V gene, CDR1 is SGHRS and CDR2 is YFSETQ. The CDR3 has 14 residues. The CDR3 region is CASSSGDTSYEQYF. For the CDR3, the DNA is TGCGCCAGCAGCTCAGGGGACACCTCCTACGAGCAGTACTTC. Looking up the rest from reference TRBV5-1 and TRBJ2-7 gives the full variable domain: KAGVTQTPRYLIKTRGQQVTLSCSPISGHRSVSWYQQTPGQGLQFLFEYFSETQRNKGNFPGRFSGRQFSNSRSEMNVSTLELGDSALYLCASSSGDTSYEQYFGPGTRLTVT.

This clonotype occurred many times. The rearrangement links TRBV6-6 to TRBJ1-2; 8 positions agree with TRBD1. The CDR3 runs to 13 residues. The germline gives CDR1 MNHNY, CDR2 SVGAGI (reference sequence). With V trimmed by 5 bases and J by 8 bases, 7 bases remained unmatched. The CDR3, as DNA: TGTGCCAGCAGTCTTACAGGGGGTTGGGGCTACACCTTC. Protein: CASSLTGGWGYTF.